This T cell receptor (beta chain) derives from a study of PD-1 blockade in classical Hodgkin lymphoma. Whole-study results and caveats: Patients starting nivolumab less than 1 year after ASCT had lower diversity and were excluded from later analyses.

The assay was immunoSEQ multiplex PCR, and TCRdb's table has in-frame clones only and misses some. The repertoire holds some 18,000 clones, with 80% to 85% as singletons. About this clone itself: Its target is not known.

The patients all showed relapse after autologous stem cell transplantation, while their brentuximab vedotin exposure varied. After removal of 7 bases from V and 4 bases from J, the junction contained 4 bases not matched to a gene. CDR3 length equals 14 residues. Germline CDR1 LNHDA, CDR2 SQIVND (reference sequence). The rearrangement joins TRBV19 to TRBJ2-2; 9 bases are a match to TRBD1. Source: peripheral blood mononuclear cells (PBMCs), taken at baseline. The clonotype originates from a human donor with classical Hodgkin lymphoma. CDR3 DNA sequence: TGTGCCAGTACTCCGACAGGGGGCACCGGGGAGCTGTTTTTT. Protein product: CASTPTGGTGELFF.